These 15 T cell receptor beta chains originate from one sample sequenced in a study of molecular identifiers for immune sequencing clone quantification. TCRdb processed the PCR reads anew with MiXCR; each CDR3 protein has one entry. The table has around 82,000 distinct CDR3 sequences, around 20% seen once; the top ten hold roughly 0.85%. The sample consisted of naive CD8+ T cells from blood, with Jurkat cell RNA spiked in. Subset indicated: FACS-sorted CD8+CD4-CCR7+CD45RA+ naive T cells. These TCRs come from a human donor in good health. Some libraries in this study had Jurkat cell RNA spiked in.

J is TRBJ2-3 and V is TRBV2, with 8 nucleotides matching TRBD2. The V and J ends lost 0 bases and 4 bases, in that order; junction bases with no gene match: 6. The CDR3 totals 16 residues. Germline lookup yields CDR1 SNHLY and CDR2 FYNNEI. CDR3 protein: CASSEAYGGEADTQYF. The CDR3 DNA reads TGTGCCAGCAGTGAAGCTTACGGGGGGGAAGCAGATACGCAGTATTTT.

This clonotype appeared many times. V usage is TRBV30 and J usage is TRBJ2-7, with 7 bases aligning to TRBD2. The trim removed 4 bases at V and 3 bases at J, leaving 6 bases unmatched. CDR3 length: 13 amino acids. Germline V CDR1 and CDR2: GTSNPN, SVGIG (reference sequence). The CDR3, as DNA: TGTGCCTGGAATCTTGGGGGGGGCTACGAGCAGTACTTC. Translated, it gives CAWNLGGGYEQYF.

Turning to this clonotype: A read error is possible here, since a much larger clone lies one base away. V gene TRBV12-3 or TRBV12-4 combines with J gene TRBJ2-4; D gene ambiguous. CDR3 length: 14 residues. Here the CDR3 DNA reads TGTGCCGGCAGTTTGCTGAGCAGTAAAAACATTCAGTACTTC. Translating gives CAGSLLSSKNIQYF.

This clonotype was seen a handful of times. The chain carries TRBV28 and TRBJ2-7; 7 bases are a match to TRBD2. Germline V gene data show CDR1 as MDHEN and CDR2 as SYDVKM. The trim removed 3 bases at V and 12 bases at J, leaving 17 bases unmatched. This CDR3 contains 15 residues. CDR3 nucleotide sequence: TGTGCCAGCAGTTTCCGGACCACGGGATGGTCGGGAGGGTACTTC. It specifies CASSFRTTGWSGGYF.

This clonotype was observed at least ten times. The rearrangement joins TRBV18 to TRBJ2-2; D perhaps matches TRBD1 (6 bases). This CDR3 has 16 amino acids. Germline lookup yields CDR1 KGHSH and CDR2 LQKENI. Trimming removed 3 bases from V and 4 bases from J, with 15 bases in between. CDR3 nucleotide sequence: TGTGCCAGCTCACCCAATGTTTACAGGGCCACCGGGGAGCTGTTTTTT. Its translation: CASSPNVYRATGELFF. Using reference TRBV18 and TRBJ2-2 for the parts outside the CDR3, the full variable domain is NAGVMQNPRHLVRRRGQEARLRCSPMKGHSHVYWYRQLPEEGLKFMVYLQKENIIDESGMPKERFSAEFPKEGPSILRIQQVVRGDSAAYFCASSPNVYRATGELFFGEGSRLTVL.

The sample holds many counts of this clonotype. The chain carries TRBV3-1 and TRBJ2-7, with 7 bases lining up with TRBD1. The CDR3 extends over 15 amino acids. Germline V gene data show CDR1 as LGHDT and CDR2 as YNNKEL (reference sequence). J was trimmed by 0 bases and V by 4 bases; bases with no gene match: 6. The CDR3 loop is CASSPQDRSSYEQYF. The CDR3 bases are TGTGCCAGCAGCCCCCAGGACAGGAGCTCCTACGAGCAGTACTTC.

This clonotype has ten or more counts. This rearrangement joins TRBV10-3 to TRBJ2-3, with TRBD2 as a possible D gene (6 bases). CDR1 ENHRY and CDR2 SYGVKD come from the germline V gene. V was clipped by 3 bases and J by 3 bases, with 13 bases between them. The CDR3 totals 15 residues. The CDR3 bases are TGTGCCATCAGTGACCCGGGACTCCTGACAGATACGCAGTATTTT. It translates to CAISDPGLLTDTQYF.

In this sample, this clonotype turned up many times. This sequence joins TRBV13 and TRBJ2-7, with TRBD1 matching over 10 bases. The CDR3 extends over 15 amino acids. After removal of 5 bases from V and 0 bases from J, the junction contained 4 bases not matched to a gene. CDR1 is PRHDT, CDR2 FYEKMQ, per germline (reference sequence). CDR3 sequence (DNA): TGTGCCAGCAGCCTGGACAGGGGGAGCTCCTACGAGCAGTACTTC. It yields the protein CASSLDRGSSYEQYF.

At least ten counts were recorded for this clonotype. The CDR3 DNA reads as TGTGCCAGCTCTCCCCCGTTGCTAGCCAAAAACATTCAGTACTTC. This gives the protein CASSPPLLAKNIQYF. The V call is TRBV6-7, the J call TRBJ2-4, with D hard to call. TRBV6-7 is given ORF status, its function remaining uncertain. The V end lost 8 bases, the J end lost 0 bases, and 14 bases lay between the germline ends. There are 15 residues in the CDR3.

At least ten counts were recorded for this clonotype. This chain links TRBV5-1 with TRBJ2-4; D might be TRBD1 (6 bases). The CDR3 runs 17 residues. Deletions cut 0 bases from V and 5 bases from J, with 18 bases between. Germline V gene lookup returns CDR1 SGHRS and CDR2 YFSETQ. The CDR3 spells CASSLVSDSYTENIQYF. CDR3 in DNA: TGCGCCAGCAGCTTGGTTTCGGACAGCTACACTGAAAACATTCAGTACTTC.

With regard to this clonotype: Because it lacks the conserved phenylalanine or tryptophan at the end, this CDR3 is likely a read error. No DNA is shown, since the ends of the CDR3 on it are uncertain; the CDR3 is the one TCRdb lists. The rearrangement joins TRBV7-9 to TRBJ2-7; the D call TRBD1 from the table was never checked on the DNA. Germline V CDR1 and CDR2: SEHNR, FQNEAQ (reference sequence). The CDR3 length equals 18 residues, ends included. The CDR3 reads CASSSNDRGLIFFYEQCL.

This clonotype occurred many times. The J gene is TRBJ2-3, the V gene TRBV7-9; D tentatively fits TRBD1 or TRBD2 (5 bases each). This CDR3 spans 13 amino acids. Trimming shortened V by 5 bases and J by 5 bases, and 11 bases separated the two germline ends. Germline V gene sequence: CDR1 SEHNR, CDR2 FQNEAQ (reference sequence). The CDR3 is CASSVRDGDTQYF. The CDR3 bases are TGTGCCAGCAGCGTCCGGGACGGAGATACGCAGTATTTT.

This clonotype was found many times. The V call is TRBV2, the J call TRBJ2-2; no firm D call. Trimming left V 1 base short and J 7 bases short, with 10 bases between. This CDR3 has 14 amino acids. CDR1 is SNHLY and CDR2 is FYNNEI in the germline V gene. The CDR3 here is CASSEDPVDGELFF. The CDR3 nucleotides are TGTGCCAGCAGTGAAGACCCGGTGGACGGGGAGCTGTTTTTT. The variable domain in full, with the rest retrieved from reference TRBV2 and TRBJ2-2, is EPEVTQTPSHQVTQMGQEVILRCVPISNHLYFYWYRQILGQKVEFLVSFYNNEISEKSEIFDDQFSVERPDGSNFTLKIRSTKLEDSAMYFCASSEDPVDGELFFGEGSRLTVL.

The chain uses TRBV3-2 and TRBJ2-5; the D segment call TRBD2 is taken from the table without a DNA check. TRBV3-2 is termed a pseudogene. The CDR3 is 20 residues long. The CDR3 protein is CASSPRWTSGEGDGEETQYF. CDR3 nucleotide sequence: TGTGCCAGCAGCCCCCGCTGGACTAGCGGGGAGGGGGATGGAGAAGAGACCCAGTACTTC.

This clonotype has a count of ten or more. The chain uses TRBV4-1 and TRBJ1-1; 7 bases map to TRBD1. Germline V CDR1 and CDR2: MGHRA, YSYEKL. The J segment lost 5 bases and the V segment lost 4 bases, leaving 4 bases of the junction unmatched. This CDR3 region has 13 residues. CDR3 sequence (DNA): TGCGCCAGCAGCCGAATACAGGGGACTGAAGCTTTCTTT. This translates into CASSRIQGTEAFF.